The clone carrying this T cell receptor beta chain has a handful of counts. Its cognate antigen is unknown. The data derive from a study of response to subunit inactivated influenza vaccine. V lost 4 bases and J lost 3; bases outside the gene matches: 9. Germline CDR1 and CDR2: LNHDA and SQIVND (reference sequence). CDR3 length: 16 residues. Each CDR3 protein gets one entry after TCRdb re-called the RT-PCR reads with MiXCR. The data contain 500,000 to 550,000 distinct CDR3 sequences, under 8.5% of them singletons. Study-level points and caveats: Every seasonal influenza vaccination brings in few new T cells, the authors suggested.

This sequence originates from a man aged 50 to 75 who received an inactivated influenza vaccine. The chain links TRBV19 to TRBJ2-3; 8 bases agree with TRBD2. Specimen: PBMCs from blood, collected less than 30 months after vaccination. This CDR3 reads CASSNRLAGGTDTQYF. The CDR3 nucleotides read TGTGCCAGTAGTAATCGGTTGGCGGGGGGAACAGATACGCAGTATTTT.